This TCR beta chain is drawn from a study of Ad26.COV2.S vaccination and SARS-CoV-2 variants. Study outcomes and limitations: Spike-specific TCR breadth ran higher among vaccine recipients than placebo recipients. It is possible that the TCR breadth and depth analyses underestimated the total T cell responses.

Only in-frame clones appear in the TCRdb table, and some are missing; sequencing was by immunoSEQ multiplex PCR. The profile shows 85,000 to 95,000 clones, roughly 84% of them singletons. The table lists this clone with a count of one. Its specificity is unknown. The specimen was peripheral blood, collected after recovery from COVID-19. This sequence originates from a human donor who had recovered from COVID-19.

This chain's CDR3 is CASSLYVQGQYSLGDEQFF. The CDR3 bases are TGTGCCAGCAGCTTATACGTACAAGGACAGTACTCATTAGGCGATGAGCAGTTCTTC. The V and J genes are TRBV7-6 and TRBJ2-1, with D possibly being TRBD1 (6 bases). The CDR3 has 19 residues. Germline CDR1 SGHVS, CDR2 FNYEAQ. The V end lost 2 bases, the J end lost 8 bases, and 28 bases lay between the germline ends.